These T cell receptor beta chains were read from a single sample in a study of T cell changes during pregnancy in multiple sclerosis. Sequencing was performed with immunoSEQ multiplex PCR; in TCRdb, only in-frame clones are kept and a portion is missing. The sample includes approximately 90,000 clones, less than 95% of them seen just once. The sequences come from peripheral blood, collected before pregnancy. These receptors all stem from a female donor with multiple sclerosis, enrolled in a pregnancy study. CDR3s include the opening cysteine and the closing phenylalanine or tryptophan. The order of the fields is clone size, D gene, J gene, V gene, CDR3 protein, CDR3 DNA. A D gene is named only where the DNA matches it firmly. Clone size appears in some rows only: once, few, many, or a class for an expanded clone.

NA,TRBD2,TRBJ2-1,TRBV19,CASSIGLAGEGEQFF,TGTGCCAGTAGTATCGGACTAGCGGGAGAGGGGGAGCAGTTCTTC
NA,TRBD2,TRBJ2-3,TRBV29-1,CSVEWTSGRTDTQYF,TGCAGCGTTGAGTGGACTAGCGGGAGGACAGATACGCAGTATTTT
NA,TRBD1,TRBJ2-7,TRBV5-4,CASSYAGTGNEQYF,TGTGCCAGCAGCTATGCCGGGACAGGGAACGAGCAGTACTTC
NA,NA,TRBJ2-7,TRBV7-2,CASSFLSGEQYF,TGTGCCAGCAGCTTCCTCTCGGGCGAGCAGTACTTC
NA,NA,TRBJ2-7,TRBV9,CASSRQETYEQYF,TGTGCCAGCAGCAGACAGGAAACCTACGAGCAGTACTTC
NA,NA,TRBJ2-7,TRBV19,CASSLSRRAYEQYF,TGTGCCAGTAGTCTAAGTCGCAGGGCCTACGAGCAGTACTTC
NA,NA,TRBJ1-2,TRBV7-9,CASSPGGGHYGYTF,TGTGCCAGCAGCCCCGGGGGGGGGCATTATGGCTACACCTTC
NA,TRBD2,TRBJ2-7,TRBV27,CASSISGSITYEQYF,TGTGCCAGCAGTATTAGCGGGAGTATCACCTACGAGCAGTACTTC
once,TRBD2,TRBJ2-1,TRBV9,CASSKEGTSAYNEQFF,TGTGCCAGCAGCAAAGAGGGTACTAGCGCTTACAATGAGCAGTTCTTC
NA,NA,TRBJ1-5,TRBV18,CASSPTGGWSNQPQHF,TGTGCCAGCTCACCGACGGGTGGTTGGTCAAATCAGCCCCAGCATTTT
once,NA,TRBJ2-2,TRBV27,CASSGAPNTGELFF,TGTGCCAGCAGTGGAGCCCCGAACACCGGGGAGCTGTTTTTT
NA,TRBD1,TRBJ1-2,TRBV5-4,CASSLGQGAGNYGYTF,TGTGCCAGCAGCTTGGGACAGGGGGCTGGTAACTATGGCTACACCTTC
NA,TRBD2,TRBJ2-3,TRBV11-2,CASSSTSGGSTDTQYF,TGTGCCAGCAGCTCGACTAGCGGGGGTAGCACAGATACGCAGTATTTT
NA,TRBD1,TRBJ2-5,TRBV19,CASSIVGTGGAGTQYF,TGTGCCAGTAGTATAGTGGGGACAGGGGGAGCCGGTACCCAGTACTTC
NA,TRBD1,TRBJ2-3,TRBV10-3,CAIRGTGGADTQYF,TGTGCCATCAGGGGGACAGGGGGCGCAGATACGCAGTATTTT
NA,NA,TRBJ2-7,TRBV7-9,CASSLSGVDYEQYF,TGTGCCAGCAGCTTATCCGGGGTGGACTACGAGCAGTACTTC
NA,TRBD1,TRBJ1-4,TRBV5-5,CASSINYGTANEKLFF,TGTGCCAGCAGCATCAATTACGGGACAGCGAATGAAAAACTGTTTTTT
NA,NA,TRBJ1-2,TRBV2,CAHGGAYGYTF,TGTGCCCATGGGGGGGCCTATGGCTACACCTTC
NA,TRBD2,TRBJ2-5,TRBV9,CASSVAGRGEETQYF,TGTGCCAGCAGCGTAGCTGGGCGGGGGGAAGAGACCCAGTACTTC
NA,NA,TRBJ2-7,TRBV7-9,CASSLFPHSYEQYF,TGTGCCAGCAGTCTTTTCCCACACTCCTACGAGCAGTACTTC
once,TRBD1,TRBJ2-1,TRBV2,CASQTGASINEQFF,TGTGCCAGCCAGACAGGGGCCTCGATCAATGAGCAGTTCTTC
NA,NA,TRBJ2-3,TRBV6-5,CASSSNWPGTDTQYF,TGTGCCAGCAGTTCAAACTGGCCGGGGACAGATACGCAGTATTTT
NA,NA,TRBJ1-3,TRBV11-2,CASSLGVDSGNTIYF,TGTGCCAGCAGCTTAGGCGTCGACTCTGGAAACACCATATATTTT
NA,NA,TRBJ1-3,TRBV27,CASSPGVSSGNTIYF,TGTGCCAGCAGTCCAGGGGTTAGCTCTGGAAACACCATATATTTT
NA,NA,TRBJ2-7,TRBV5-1,CASGSGGKNEQYF,TGCGCCAGCGGGTCTGGGGGGAAGAACGAGCAGTACTTC
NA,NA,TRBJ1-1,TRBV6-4,CASSLRGGGEAFF,TGTGCCAGCAGTCTCCGCGGCGGTGGTGAAGCTTTCTTT
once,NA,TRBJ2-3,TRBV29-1,CSVRGHTSTDTQYF,TGCAGCGTTAGGGGACATACTAGCACAGATACGCAGTATTTT
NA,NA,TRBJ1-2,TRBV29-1,CSVRDAVYGYTF,TGCAGCGTTCGGGATGCGGTCTATGGCTACACCTTC
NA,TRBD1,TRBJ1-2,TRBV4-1,CASSQAGQGGYTF,TGCGCCAGCAGCCAAGCAGGGCAGGGGGGTTACACCTTC
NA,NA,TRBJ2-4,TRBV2,CASNRVLAKNIQYF,TGTGCCAGCAACAGGGTTCTAGCCAAAAACATTCAGTACTTC
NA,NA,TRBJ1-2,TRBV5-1,CASSFRDTNYGYTF,TGCGCCAGCAGCTTTCGGGACACTAACTATGGCTACACCTTC
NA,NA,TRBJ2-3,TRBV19,CASSRAGESTDTQYF,TGTGCCAGTAGTAGGGCAGGGGAAAGCACAGATACGCAGTATTTT
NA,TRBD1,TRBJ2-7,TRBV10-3,CAIRGGQGLWEQYF,TGTGCCATCAGGGGGGGACAGGGACTCTGGGAGCAGTACTTC
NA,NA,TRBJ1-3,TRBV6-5,CASSYAGADGNTIYF,TGTGCCAGCAGTTACGCAGGGGCGGATGGAAACACCATATATTTT
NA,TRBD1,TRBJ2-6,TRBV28,CASSFGQGVSGANVLTF,TGTGCCAGCAGTTTCGGGCAGGGGGTCTCTGGGGCCAACGTCCTGACTTTC
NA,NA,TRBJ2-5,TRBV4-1,CASSQDLAQETQYF,TGCGCCAGCAGCCAAGATCTGGCACAAGAGACCCAGTACTTC
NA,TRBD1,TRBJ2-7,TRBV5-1,CASSLGGTGTYEQYF,TGCGCCAGCAGCTTGGGCGGGACAGGGACGTACGAGCAGTACTTC
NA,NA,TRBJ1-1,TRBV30,CAWSETGNTEAFF,TGTGCCTGGAGTGAGACAGGGAACACTGAAGCTTTCTTT
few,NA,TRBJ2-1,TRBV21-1,CASSKPDYRPTYNEQFF,TGTGCCAGCAGCAAACCGGACTACCGACCGACCTACAATGAGCAGTTCTTC
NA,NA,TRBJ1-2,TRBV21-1,CANFCYGYTF,TGTGCCAACTTTTGTTATGGCTACACCTTC
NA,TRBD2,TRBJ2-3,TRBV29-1,CSAGGRTDTQYF,TGCAGCGCTGGCGGGAGAACAGATACGCAGTATTTT
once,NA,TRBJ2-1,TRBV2,CASSEPVRGEQFF,TGTGCCAGCAGTGAACCCGTCCGGGGTGAGCAGTTCTTC
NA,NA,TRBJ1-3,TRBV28,CASSFGGSGNTIYF,TGTGCCAGCAGTTTTGGGGGCAGTGGAAACACCATATATTTT
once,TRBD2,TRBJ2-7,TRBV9,CASSVEGTSGSYEQYF,TGTGCCAGCAGCGTAGAGGGGACTAGCGGTTCCTACGAGCAGTACTTC
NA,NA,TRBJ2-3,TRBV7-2,CASSFRAEQYF,TGTGCCAGCAGCTTCCGAGCGGAGCAGTATTTT
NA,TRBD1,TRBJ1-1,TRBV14,CASSLRTGGHTEAFF,TGTGCCAGCAGCCTCAGGACAGGGGGCCACACTGAAGCTTTCTTT
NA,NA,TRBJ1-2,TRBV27,CASSQSGDAYGYTF,TGTGCCAGCAGCCAGAGCGGGGATGCCTATGGCTACACCTTC
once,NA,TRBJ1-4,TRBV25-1,CASSSPSGYKEKLFF,TGTGCCAGCAGTTCACCATCGGGGTATAAGGAAAAACTGTTTTTT
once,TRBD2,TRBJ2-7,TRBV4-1,CASSKTSERPYEQYF,TGCGCCAGCAGCAAAACTAGCGAGAGACCCTACGAGCAGTACTTC
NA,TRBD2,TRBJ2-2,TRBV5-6,CASSLTSGRAAGELFF,TGTGCCAGCAGCTTAACTAGCGGGAGGGCCGCCGGGGAGCTGTTTTTT